This T cell receptor beta chain was captured by sequencing in a study of a mutant IDH1 vaccine in newly diagnosed glioma (dated by TCRdb to about 2021). Describing the broader study: Of the roughly 34 treated patients, around 62% were male and around 38% were female, and a mean age of around 40 years was recorded. Longitudinal TCRB deep sequencing was performed for about two dozen treated patients wherever samples were available for exploratory analyses. Prior to enrollment, patients had been given standard therapy consisting of radiotherapy alone, temozolomide alone, or radiochemotherapy with temozolomide, with the combination given to most patients. Six visits were used for peripheral blood collection: V03 (baseline), V05, V07, V10, V12 and V13.

V gives up 3 bases and J gives up 5 bases, and the segment between their germline ends measures 16 bases. CDR3 length: 14 amino acids, cysteine to phenylalanine. Only the CDR3 region is kept as DNA, spanning 42 bases read in frame from base 1. From the germline V gene (reference sequence), CDR1 is GTSNPN and CDR2 is SVGIG. As concerns this clone: Its target antigen remains unknown. No quality values exist for individual bases; no much larger clone is one base distant.

Study-level results and caveats: Pseudoprogression appeared unrelated to alterations in the top peripheral T cell clonotypes detected by TCRB sequencing. The authors stated that sample limitations prevented analyses of patient blood samples from being reproduced. Vaccine-induced immune responses across multiple MHC alleles were detected in over 80% of patients. Availability determined which PBMC samples were chosen for TCRB deep sequencing.

Library preparation employed the immunoSEQ multiplex PCR assay. Rearranged TCR beta chain sequences were amplified with the hsTCRB Kit following the manufacturer's protocol. Sequencing of TCRB libraries was carried out on an Illumina MiSeq. The study's processing was this. The kit vendor's proprietary platform handled demultiplexing, trimming and gene mapping. The immuneACCESS repertoire file appears here via TCRdb, limited to in-frame rearrangements. These files lack a portion of the clones; in checked studies, under half of the deficit traces to unresolved V genes, and the cause of the others is not known. The V and J calls and clone size come from that table; D and trimming were worked out from the DNA. The sample table contains about 68,000 clones; only one count was recorded for 79% of them. About 7.5% of the sample is in the top ten clones. The label giving this sample's time point can be read as: baseline, week 1 (first vaccination visit). The treatment or condition label, read with the paper, signifies: pre-vaccination baseline after standard-of-care therapy. Newly diagnosed WHO grade 3 or 4 IDH1-mutant astrocytomas showing loss of nuclear ATRX were present in the donors. The samples were drawn from NOA16, a multicentre, single-arm, open-label phase I trial in Germany that tested a mutant IDH1 peptide vaccine in humans for the first time. For immunogenicity testing, the blood drawn at visit V03 was used as the baseline sample. Genomic DNA for TCRB sequencing was extracted from EDTA blood using the DNeasy Blood and Tissue Kit.

The TCR comes from a man aged 50-59 years with glioma. Sample: PBMCs, taken from a glioma patient treated with radiotherapy, temozolomide or both. The chain uses TRBV30 and TRBJ1-1; tentative D gene TRBD1, with 6 bases matching. The DNA sequence follows: TGTGCCTGGAGACGAAGGACAGTGTGGACTGAAGCTTTCTTT. The translation is CAWRRRTVWTEAFF. Full variable domain (CDR3 extended with the reference TRBV30 and TRBJ1-1 proteins): SQTIHQWPATLVQPVGSPLSLECTVEGTSNPNLYWYRQAAGRGLQLLFYSVGIGQISSEVPQNLSASRPQDRQFILSSKKLLLSDSGFYLCAWRRRTVWTEAFFGQGTRLTVV.